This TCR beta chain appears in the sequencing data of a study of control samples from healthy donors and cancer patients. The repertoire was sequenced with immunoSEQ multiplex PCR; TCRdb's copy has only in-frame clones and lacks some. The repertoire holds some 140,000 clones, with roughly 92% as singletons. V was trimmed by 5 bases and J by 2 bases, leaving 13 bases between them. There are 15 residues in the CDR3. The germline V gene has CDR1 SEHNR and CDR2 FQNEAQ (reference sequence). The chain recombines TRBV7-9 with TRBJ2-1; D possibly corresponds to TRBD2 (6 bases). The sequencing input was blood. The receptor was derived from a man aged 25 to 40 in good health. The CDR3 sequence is CASSPGGRPYNEQFF. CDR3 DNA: TGTGCCAGCAGCCCTGGAGGGCGGCCCTACAATGAGCAGTTCTTC. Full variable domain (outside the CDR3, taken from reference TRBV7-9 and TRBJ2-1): DTGVSQNPRHKITKRGQNVTFRCDPISEHNRLYWYRQTLGQGPEFLTYFQNEAQLEKSRLLSDRFSAERPKGSFSTLEIQRTEQGDSAMYLCASSPGGRPYNEQFFGPGTRLTVL.